Listed below are T cell receptor beta chains from one sample, sequenced in a study of beta chain features in type 1 diabetes. The method was immunoSEQ multiplex PCR; TCRdb's version includes in-frame clones alone and lacks a portion of them. The data show about 900,000 clones, 15% to 20% seen once. The sequencing sample was made of naive CD4+ T cells from blood. These receptor sequences come from a young woman in good health. Each CDR3 is given with its conserved first and last residue. A D gene is named only where the DNA matches it firmly. Clone size appears in some rows only: once, few, many, or a class for an expanded clone.

length,D,size,J,V,DNA,CDR3
15,-,once,TRBJ2-7,TRBV10-3,TGTGCCATCTCCTCTCCTAGCGAGGTCTCCTACGAGCAGTACTTC,CAISSPSEVSYEQYF
18,TRBD2,few,TRBJ2-3,TRBV11-1,TGTGCCAGCAGCTTAGGGACTAGCGGGAGGCGGCCCACAGATACGCAGTATTTT,CASSLGTSGRRPTDTQYF
15,TRBD1,-,TRBJ2-5,TRBV29-1,TGCAGCGTTGCCTCGGGGGACAGGAAACAAGAGACCCAGTACTTC,CSVASGDRKQETQYF
12,-,few,TRBJ2-5,TRBV29-1,TGCAGCGTTGGACAGCTAGGCGAGACCCAGTACTTC,CSVGQLGETQYF
11,TRBD1,few,TRBJ2-1,TRBV10-1,TGCGCCAGCAGCGGACAGGGCTTGCAGTTCTTC,CASSGQGLQFF
15,TRBD2,few,TRBJ2-7,TRBV28,TGTGCCAGCAGTGGGGGGACTAGCGGGTTCCGCGAGCAGTACTTC,CASSGGTSGFREQYF
16,-,-,TRBJ1-2,TRBV4-2,TGTGCCAGCAGCCAAGATGGGCTGCAGGGGCCCTATGGCTACACCTTC,CASSQDGLQGPYGYTF
14,-,few,TRBJ2-7,TRBV7-9,TGTGCCAGCAGCTTGACAGGTGAGACCTACGAGCAGTACTTC,CASSLTGETYEQYF
14,-,few,TRBJ2-5,TRBV7-2,TGTGCCAGCAGCTTTTACCGCTCAGAAGAGACCCAGTACTTC,CASSFYRSEETQYF
15,TRBD2,-,TRBJ2-5,TRBV29-1,TGCAGCACATACGGGACTAGAGGAAAACAAGAGACCCAGTACTTC,CSTYGTRGKQETQYF
13,-,few,TRBJ1-1,TRBV5-1,TGCGCCAGCAGTCTGAAGGGGAGCACTGAAGCTTTCTTT,CASSLKGSTEAFF